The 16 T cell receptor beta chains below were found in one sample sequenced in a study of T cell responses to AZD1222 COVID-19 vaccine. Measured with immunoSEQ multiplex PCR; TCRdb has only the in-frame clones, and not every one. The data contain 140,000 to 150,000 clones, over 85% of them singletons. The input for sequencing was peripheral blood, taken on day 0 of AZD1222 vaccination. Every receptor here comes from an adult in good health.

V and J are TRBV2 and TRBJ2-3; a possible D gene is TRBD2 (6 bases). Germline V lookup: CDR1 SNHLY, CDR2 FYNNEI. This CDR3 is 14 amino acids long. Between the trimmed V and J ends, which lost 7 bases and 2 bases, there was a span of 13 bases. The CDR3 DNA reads TGTGCCAGCACGGGGGATGAGGACACAGATACGCAGTATTTT. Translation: CASTGDEDTDTQYF.

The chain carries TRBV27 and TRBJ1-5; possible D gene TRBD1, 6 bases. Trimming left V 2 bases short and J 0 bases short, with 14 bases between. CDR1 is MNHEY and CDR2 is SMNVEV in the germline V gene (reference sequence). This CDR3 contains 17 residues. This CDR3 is CASSLRAQGNSNQPQHF. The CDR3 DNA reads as TGTGCCAGCAGTTTAAGGGCACAGGGAAATAGCAATCAGCCCCAGCATTTT.

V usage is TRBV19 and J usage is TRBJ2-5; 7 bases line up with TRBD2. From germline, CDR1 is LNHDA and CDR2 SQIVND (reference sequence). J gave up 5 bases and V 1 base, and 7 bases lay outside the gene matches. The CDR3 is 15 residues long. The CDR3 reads CASSIVRRERETQYF. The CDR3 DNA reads TGTGCCAGTAGTATAGTACGGCGGGAGAGGGAGACCCAGTACTTC.

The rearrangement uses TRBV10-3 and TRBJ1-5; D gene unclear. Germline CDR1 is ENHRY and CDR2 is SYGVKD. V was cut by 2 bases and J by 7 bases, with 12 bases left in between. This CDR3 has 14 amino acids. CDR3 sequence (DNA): TGTGCCATCAGTGAGATGAGTTGGAACCAGCCCCAGCATTTT. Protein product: CAISEMSWNQPQHF.

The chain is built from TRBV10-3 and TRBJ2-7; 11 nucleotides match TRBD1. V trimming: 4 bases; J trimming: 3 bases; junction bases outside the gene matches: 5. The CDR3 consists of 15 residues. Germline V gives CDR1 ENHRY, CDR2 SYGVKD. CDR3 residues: CAISARTGGIYEQYF. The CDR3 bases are TGTGCCATCAGTGCACGGACAGGGGGCATCTACGAGCAGTACTTC.

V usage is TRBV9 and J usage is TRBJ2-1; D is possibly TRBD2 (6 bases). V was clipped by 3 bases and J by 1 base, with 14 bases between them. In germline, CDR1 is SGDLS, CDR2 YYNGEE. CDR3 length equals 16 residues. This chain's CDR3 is CASSASGSQSYNEQFF. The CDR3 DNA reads TGTGCCAGCAGCGCAAGCGGGTCCCAGTCCTACAATGAGCAGTTCTTC.

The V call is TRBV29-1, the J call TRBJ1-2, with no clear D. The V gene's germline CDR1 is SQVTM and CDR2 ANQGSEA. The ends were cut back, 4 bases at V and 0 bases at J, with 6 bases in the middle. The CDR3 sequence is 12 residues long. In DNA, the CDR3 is TGCAGCGTTGTCACAGCTAACTATGGCTACACCTTC. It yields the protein CSVVTANYGYTF.

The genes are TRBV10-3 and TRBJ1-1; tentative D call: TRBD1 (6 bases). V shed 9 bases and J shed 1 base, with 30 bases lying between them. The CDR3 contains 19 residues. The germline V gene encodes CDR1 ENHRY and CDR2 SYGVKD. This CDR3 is CAISARGPGQTLPNTEAFF. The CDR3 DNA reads TGTGCCATATCAGCCCGGGGGCCGGGCCAGACCCTCCCGAACACTGAAGCTTTCTTT.

The CDR3 DNA reads as TGCAGCGGGGCAAGGGGGCAGGTTCCGCGTGAGCAGTTCTTC. This codes for CSGARGQVPREQFF. The chain couples TRBV29-1 to TRBJ2-1; 7 nucleotides align to TRBD1. The CDR3 covers 14 residues. Trimming removed 7 bases from V and 9 bases from J; junction bases left unmatched: 15. Germline CDR1 and CDR2: SQVTM and ANQGSEA.

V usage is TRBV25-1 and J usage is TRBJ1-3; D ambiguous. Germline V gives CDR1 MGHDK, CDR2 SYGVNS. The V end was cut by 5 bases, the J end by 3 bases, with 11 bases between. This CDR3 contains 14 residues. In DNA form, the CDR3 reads TGTGCCAGCAGTCCGAGAAGCCTTGGAAACACCATATATTTT. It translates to CASSPRSLGNTIYF.

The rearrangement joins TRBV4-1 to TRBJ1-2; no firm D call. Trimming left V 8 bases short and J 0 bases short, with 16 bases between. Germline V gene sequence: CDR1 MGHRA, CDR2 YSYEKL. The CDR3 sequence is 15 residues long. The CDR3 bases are TGCGCCAGCGGCTATCGGCAGCGGTCTAACTATGGCTACACCTTC. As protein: CASGYRQRSNYGYTF.

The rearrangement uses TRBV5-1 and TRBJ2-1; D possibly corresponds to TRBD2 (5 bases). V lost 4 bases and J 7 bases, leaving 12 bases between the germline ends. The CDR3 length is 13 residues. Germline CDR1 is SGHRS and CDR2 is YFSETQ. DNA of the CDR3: TGCGCCAGCAGCCCGGGGTTCCCGAATGAGCAGTTCTTC. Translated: CASSPGFPNEQFF.

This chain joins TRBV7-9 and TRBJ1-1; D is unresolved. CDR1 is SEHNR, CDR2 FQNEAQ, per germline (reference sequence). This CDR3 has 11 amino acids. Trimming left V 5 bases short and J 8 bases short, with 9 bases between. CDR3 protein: CASSPGGEAFF. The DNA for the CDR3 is TGTGCCAGCAGCCCGGGTGGGGAAGCTTTCTTT. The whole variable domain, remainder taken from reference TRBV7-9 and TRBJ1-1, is DTGVSQNPRHKITKRGQNVTFRCDPISEHNRLYWYRQTLGQGPEFLTYFQNEAQLEKSRLLSDRFSAERPKGSFSTLEIQRTEQGDSAMYLCASSPGGEAFFGQGTRLTVV.

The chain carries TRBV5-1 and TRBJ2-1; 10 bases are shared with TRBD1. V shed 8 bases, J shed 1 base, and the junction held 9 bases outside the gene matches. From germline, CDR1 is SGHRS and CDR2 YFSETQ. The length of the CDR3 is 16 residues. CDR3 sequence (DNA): TGCGCCAGTAATCCCCTGGGACAGGGGTCCTACAATGAGCAGTTCTTC. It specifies CASNPLGQGSYNEQFF.

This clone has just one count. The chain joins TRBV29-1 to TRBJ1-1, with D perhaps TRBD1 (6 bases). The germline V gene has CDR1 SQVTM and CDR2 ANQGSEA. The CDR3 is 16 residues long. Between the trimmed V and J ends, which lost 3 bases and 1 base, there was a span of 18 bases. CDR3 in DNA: TGCAGCGTTGATGGGACACCTTTGCGGGCGAACACTGAAGCTTTCTTT. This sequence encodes CSVDGTPLRANTEAFF. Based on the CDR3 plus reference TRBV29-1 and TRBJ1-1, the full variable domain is SAVISQKPSRDICQRGTSLTIQCQVDSQVTMMFWYRQQPGQSLTLIATANQGSEATYESGFVIDKFPISRPNLTFSTLTVSNMSPEDSSIYLCSVDGTPLRANTEAFFGQGTRLTVV.

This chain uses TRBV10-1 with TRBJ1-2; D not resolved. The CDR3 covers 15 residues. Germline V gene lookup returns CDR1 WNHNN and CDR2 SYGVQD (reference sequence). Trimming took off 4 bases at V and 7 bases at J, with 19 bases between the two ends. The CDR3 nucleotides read TGCGCCAGCAGTGTGGCAGGCTCGGTCGAATGTGGCTACACCTTC. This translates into CASSVAGSVECGYTF.